These 13 T cell receptor beta chains were sequenced from one sample in a study of T cells after yellow fever vaccination. MiXCR, applied by TCRdb to the 5' RACE reads, yields one record per CDR3 protein. Of a few hundred thousand distinct CDR3 sequences in the sample, 7.5% to 9% were seen once. The source material was CD4+ T cells sorted from PBMCs, sampled 5 days after the yellow fever booster vaccination. The receptors here all came from a young man who received the YFV17D yellow fever vaccine.

There are a few counts of this clonotype. The V call is TRBV2, the J call TRBJ2-5; 15 nucleotides agree with TRBD2. Germline CDR1 reads SNHLY; CDR2 reads FYNNEI. V gave up 6 bases and J gave up 3 bases; unmatched junction bases: 5. There are 16 residues in the CDR3. The CDR3 region is CASRRGLAGGKETQYF. CDR3 nucleotide sequence: TGTGCCAGCAGACGGGGACTAGCGGGGGGAAAAGAGACCCAGTACTTC. Full variable domain (remainder filled in from reference TRBV2 and TRBJ2-5): EPEVTQTPSHQVTQMGQEVILRCVPISNHLYFYWYRQILGQKVEFLVSFYNNEISEKSEIFDDQFSVERPDGSNFTLKIRSTKLEDSAMYFCASRRGLAGGKETQYFGPGTRLLVL.

This clonotype was observed a few times. This chain's CDR3 is CASSFSDTATNEKLFF. In DNA, the CDR3 is TGTGCCAGCAGTTTTTCCGATACAGCAACTAATGAAAAACTGTTTTTT. The gene calls are TRBV12-3 or TRBV12-4 and TRBJ1-4; no clear D gene. Trimming cost V 3 bases and J 0 bases, with 11 bases left between them. This CDR3 region has 16 residues.

This chain links TRBV20-1 with TRBJ2-5; D assignment may be TRBD1 or TRBD2 (5 bases each). CDR3 length: 12 amino acids. The V gene lost 0 bases and the J gene lost 9 bases, with 11 bases spanning the gap. Germline V gene lookup returns CDR1 DFQATT and CDR2 SNEGSKA (reference sequence). The CDR3 reads CSARDGVGAQYF. DNA of the CDR3: TGCAGTGCTAGAGACGGGGTGGGGGCCCAGTACTTC.

In this sample, this clonotype turned up a few times. V usage is TRBV12-3 or TRBV12-4 and J usage is TRBJ1-1, with 11 bases lining up with TRBD1. The CDR3 covers 15 residues. V lost 6 bases to trimming and J lost 4 bases; unmatched junction nucleotides: 7. CDR3 loop: CASRHGTGGSTEAFF. CDR3 nucleotide sequence: TGTGCCAGCAGACATGGGACAGGGGGAAGCACTGAAGCTTTCTTT.

The chain carries TRBV4-3 and TRBJ1-2; D is ambiguous. Germline V gene sequence: CDR1 LGHNA, CDR2 YSLEER. V shed 0 bases and J shed 5 bases, with 7 bases lying between them. CDR3 length equals 13 residues. CDR3: CASSQERSYGYTF. The CDR3 DNA reads as TGCGCCAGCAGCCAAGAAAGATCTTATGGCTACACCTTC.

This clonotype appeared a few times. V gene TRBV5-1 combines with J gene TRBJ1-2; weak D call: TRBD1 (6 bases). The V gene's germline CDR1 is SGHRS and CDR2 YFSETQ. The CDR3 has 18 amino acids. V was pared by 0 bases and J by 5 bases, with 23 bases between. The chain's CDR3 is CASSLDPAGGPLGYGYTF. The CDR3, as DNA: TGCGCCAGCAGCTTGGACCCCGCGGGGGGCCCTCTGGGGTATGGCTACACCTTC.

In DNA, the CDR3 is TGTGCCAGCAGTCGGACCGCCCAGGGATCCCAAGAGACCCAGTACTTC. This encodes CASSRTAQGSQETQYF. The rearrangement joins TRBV11-1 to TRBJ2-5; D may be TRBD1 (5 bases). This CDR3 has 16 residues. V lost 6 bases and J lost 1, with 18 bases in between. Germline V gene sequence: CDR1 SGHAT, CDR2 FQDESV (reference sequence).

This clonotype was detected a few times. The chain uses TRBV5-1 and TRBJ1-2; TRBD1 might be the D (5 bases). CDR1 and CDR2 from the germline V gene are SGHRS and YFSETQ. The CDR3 extends over 15 amino acids. Trimming pared 6 bases from V and 0 bases from J, leaving 15 bases between. This chain's CDR3 is CASNREGLSNYGYTF. CDR3 bases: TGCGCCAGCAATCGGGAGGGACTATCTAACTATGGCTACACCTTC.

In its sample, this clonotype was seen a few times. This chain uses TRBV4-3 with TRBJ1-5; TRBD1 matches at 7 bases. Germline V gives CDR1 LGHNA, CDR2 YSLEER. This CDR3 has 15 residues. J was trimmed by 5 bases and V by 3 bases; bases with no gene match: 7. This CDR3 reads CASSHARQGDQPQHF. In nucleotides, the CDR3 is TGCGCCAGCAGCCACGCCCGACAGGGAGATCAGCCCCAGCATTTT.

This clonotype turned up a few times. The chain joins TRBV6-5 to TRBJ2-3; no clear D gene. The CDR3 contains 14 residues. The germline V gene has CDR1 MNHEY and CDR2 SVGAGI. Trimming shortened V by 0 bases and J by 6 bases, and 10 bases separated the two germline ends. DNA of the CDR3: TGTGCCAGCAGTTACTCGCCGGTGGGGGATACGCAGTATTTT. This encodes CASSYSPVGDTQYF.

This clonotype came up many times. The chain uses TRBV9 and TRBJ2-3, with D perhaps assigned TRBD1 or TRBD2 (5 bases each). CDR1 SGDLS and CDR2 YYNGEE come from the germline V gene. The CDR3 consists of 16 residues. Trimming cost V 1 base and J 5 bases, with 17 bases left between them. The CDR3 DNA is TGTGCCAGCAGCGTAATGTCGGGGAATAGGGGAGATACGCAGTATTTT. Protein sequence: CASSVMSGNRGDTQYF.

This clonotype was recorded a few times. The gene calls are TRBV3-1 and TRBJ2-4; the match to TRBD1 covers 7 bases. V gave up 1 base and J gave up 6 bases; unmatched junction bases: 9. The CDR3 is made up of 16 amino acids. CDR1 is LGHDT, CDR2 YNNKEL, per germline (reference sequence). The CDR3 loop reads CASSQGVDRVVNIQYF. The CDR3 bases are TGTGCCAGCAGCCAAGGCGTCGACAGGGTCGTAAACATTCAGTACTTC. The whole variable domain, filled in from reference TRBV3-1 and TRBJ2-4, reads DTAVSQTPKYLVTQMGNDKSIKCEQNLGHDTMYWYKQDSKKFLKIMFSYNNKELIINETVPNRFSPKSPDKAHLNLHINSLELGDSAVYFCASSQGVDRVVNIQYFGAGTRLSVL.

This clonotype was counted only a few times. The CDR3 loop reads CASSPLIRVGQPQHF. The CDR3 DNA reads as TGTGCCAGCAGTCCGCTAATCAGGGTGGGTCAGCCCCAGCATTTT. The chain has TRBV27 and TRBJ1-5; TRBD1 might be the D (5 bases). The V gene's germline CDR1 is MNHEY and CDR2 SMNVEV (reference sequence). The ends were cut back, 5 bases at V and 6 bases at J, with 17 bases in the middle. The CDR3 is 15 residues long.